This entry lists 15 T cell receptor beta chains sequenced from one sample in a study of PD-1 blockade in classical Hodgkin lymphoma. Profiled with immunoSEQ multiplex PCR; TCRdb holds only in-frame clones, not every one. The repertoire consists of approximately 11,000 clones, with around 84% occurring once and the leading ten covering less than 40%. Every patient relapsed after autologous stem cell transplantation, and brentuximab vedotin exposure varied. The sample in question was peripheral blood mononuclear cells (PBMCs), obtained at baseline. All receptors come from a human donor with classical Hodgkin lymphoma.

This clone was counted a single time. CDR3 sequence reads: CASSIGLAGNNEQFF. The DNA for the CDR3 is TGTGCCAGCAGCATCGGACTAGCGGGGAACAATGAGCAGTTCTTC. The gene calls are TRBV11-3 and TRBJ2-1, with TRBD2 matching 12 bases. V trimming: 5 bases; J trimming: 5 bases; junction bases outside the gene matches: 4. Germline values: CDR1 SGHNT, CDR2 YENEEA. CDR3 length: 15 residues. Full variable domain (outside the CDR3, taken from reference TRBV11-3 and TRBJ2-1): EAGVVQSPRYKIIEKKQPVAFWCNPISGHNTLYWYLQNLGQGPELLIRYENEEAVDDSQLPKDRFSAERLKGVDSTLKIQPAELGDSAVYLCASSIGLAGNNEQFFGPGTRLTVL.

The chain employs TRBV4-3 and TRBJ2-7, with TRBD1 identical over 7 bases. The ends lost 4 bases at V and 3 bases at J; junction bases unmatched: 12. Per the germline V gene, CDR1 is LGHNA and CDR2 is YSLEER. The CDR3 is made up of 16 amino acids. CDR3 amino acids: CASSPTEGALDYEQYF. The CDR3 DNA is TGCGCCAGCAGCCCTACCGAGGGGGCTTTGGACTACGAGCAGTACTTC.

This clone came up once. The chain is built from TRBV2 and TRBJ1-2, with 8 nucleotides matching TRBD1. Germline lookup yields CDR1 SNHLY and CDR2 FYNNEI. Trimming at V came to 9 bases and at J to 4 bases, leaving 16 bases not matched to a gene. The CDR3 is 16 amino acids. Written as DNA, the CDR3 is TGTGCCAGAACAAAGGGGACAGGTTCTAGCGTCTATGGCTACACCTTC. It is translated as CARTKGTGSSVYGYTF.

The chain recombines TRBV25-1 with TRBJ2-7; no firm D call. This CDR3 contains 14 residues. Germline lookup yields CDR1 MGHDK and CDR2 SYGVNS. Trimming took off 4 bases at V and 4 bases at J, with 14 bases between the two ends. In DNA form, the CDR3 reads TGTGCCAGCAGTGCCCGGAATAGCCGGTACGAGCAGTACTTC. Encoded protein: CASSARNSRYEQYF.

V gene TRBV7-3 combines with J gene TRBJ2-1, with D uncertain. Trimming left V 5 bases short and J 1 base short, with 9 bases between. Germline CDR1 SGHTA, CDR2 FQGTGA. The CDR3 sequence is 14 residues long. The CDR3 DNA reads TGTGCCAGCAGCCCGTGGGCTTCCTACAATGAGCAGTTCTTC. Protein sequence: CASSPWASYNEQFF.

The chain carries TRBV5-5 and TRBJ2-7; D gene ambiguous. CDR1 SGHKS and CDR2 YYEKEE come from the germline V gene (reference sequence). The germline V and J ends were trimmed by 7 bases and 2 bases, with 13 bases remaining between them. The CDR3 has 13 residues. This CDR3 is CASRLWGTYEQYF. The CDR3 DNA reads as TGTGCCAGCCGCCTTTGGGGAACCTACGAGCAGTACTTC.

The J gene is TRBJ2-2, the V gene TRBV9; TRBD1 agrees at 7 bases. The CDR3 has 17 residues. CDR1 and CDR2 (germline): SGDLS, YYNGEE. The trim removed 2 bases at V and 0 bases at J, leaving 7 bases unmatched. CDR3 in amino acids: CASSVSRGGSNTGELFF. The CDR3 DNA is TGTGCCAGCAGCGTTAGTAGAGGGGGCTCGAACACCGGGGAGCTGTTTTTT.

The chain has TRBV6-5 and TRBJ2-6, with D possibly TRBD1 on 6 matching bases. The germline V and J ends were trimmed by 6 bases and 5 bases, with 14 bases remaining between them. The CDR3 length is 15 residues. The germline CDR1 and CDR2 sequences are MNHEY and SVGAGI. CDR3 sequence reads: CASRAQGSRANVLTF. The CDR3 DNA sequence: TGTGCCAGCAGAGCACAGGGCTCGCGGGCCAACGTCCTGACTTTC.

V usage is TRBV15 and J usage is TRBJ2-3, with no clear D. V was shortened by 1 base and J by 0 bases, with 8 bases between the two germline ends. Germline lookup yields CDR1 LNHNV and CDR2 YYDKDF (reference sequence). This CDR3 contains 15 residues. The DNA of the CDR3 is TGTGCCACCAGCAGAGCAGTTGTAAGCACAGATACGCAGTATTTT. It specifies CATSRAVVSTDTQYF. Full variable domain (outside the CDR3, taken from reference TRBV15 and TRBJ2-3): DAMVIQNPRYQVTQFGKPVTLSCSQTLNHNVMYWYQQKSSQAPKLLFHYYDKDFNNEADTPDNFQSRRPNTSFCFLDIRSPGLGDTAMYLCATSRAVVSTDTQYFGPGTRLTVL.

This clone was seen a few times. V gene TRBV30 combines with J gene TRBJ1-2, with no clear D. CDR1 and CDR2 from the germline V gene are GTSNPN and SVGIG (reference sequence). This CDR3 contains 14 residues. The V end was cut by 0 bases, the J end by 2 bases, with 10 bases between. In nucleotides, the CDR3 is TGTGCCTGGAGTGTACAGTTAGGGAACTATGGCTACACCTTC. Translated, it gives CAWSVQLGNYGYTF. The full variable domain, completed using reference TRBV30 and TRBJ1-2, is SQTIHQWPATLVQPVGSPLSLECTVEGTSNPNLYWYRQAAGRGLQLLFYSVGIGQISSEVPQNLSASRPQDRQFILSSKKLLLSDSGFYLCAWSVQLGNYGYTFGSGTRLTVV.

The chain employs TRBV9 and TRBJ1-2; 11 bases fit TRBD1. V lost 3 bases, J lost 4 bases, and 5 bases stayed unmatched. Germline V gene lookup returns CDR1 SGDLS and CDR2 YYNGEE. The CDR3 sequence is 15 residues long. CDR3 residues: CASSDRTGGVYGYTF. The CDR3, as DNA: TGTGCCAGCAGCGATCGGACAGGGGGCGTCTATGGCTACACCTTC.

The V and J genes are TRBV9 and TRBJ2-1; 7 bases agree with TRBD2. Germline trimming cut 4 bases from V and 0 bases from J; bases unmatched to any gene: 19. Germline V CDR1 and CDR2: SGDLS, YYNGEE. This CDR3 region has 20 residues. CDR3 residues: CASSPLAVSILLSSYNEQFF. CDR3 bases: TGTGCCAGCAGCCCCCTAGCGGTGTCTATACTTCTAAGCTCCTACAATGAGCAGTTCTTC. Together with reference TRBV9 and TRBJ2-1, the CDR3 gives the full variable domain: DSGVTQTPKHLITATGQRVTLRCSPRSGDLSVYWYQQSLDQGLQFLIQYYNGEERAKGNILERFSAQQFPDLHSELNLSSLELGDSALYFCASSPLAVSILLSSYNEQFFGPGTRLTVL.

The genes are TRBV5-4 and TRBJ2-3, with 7 bases that match TRBD2. The CDR3 covers 14 residues. The J segment lost 6 bases and the V segment lost 5 bases, leaving 9 bases of the junction unmatched. Looked up from germline, CDR1 is SGHNT and CDR2 is YYREEE (reference sequence). The CDR3 DNA is TGTGCCAGCAGTGGACTAGTGGGCGGGGATACGCAGTATTTT. It translates to CASSGLVGGDTQYF.

This clone occurred once. The rearrangement links TRBV2 to TRBJ2-7; no definite D call. The V and J ends lost 3 bases and 2 bases respectively, with 5 bases between them. The germline V gene encodes CDR1 SNHLY and CDR2 FYNNEI. The length of the CDR3 is 12 residues. In DNA form, the CDR3 reads TGTGCCAGCAGTGAGTCTCCCTACGAGCAGTACTTC. As protein: CASSESPYEQYF.

The chain joins TRBV10-1 to TRBJ1-1, with 10 bases fitting TRBD1. Germline CDR1 and CDR2: WNHNN and SYGVQD (reference sequence). After removal of 0 bases from V and 5 bases from J, the junction contained 15 bases not matched to a gene. The CDR3 is 19 amino acids. The chain's CDR3 is CASSESRKNRDRGRTEAFF. The CDR3 DNA follows: TGCGCCAGCAGTGAGTCGCGAAAAAACCGGGACAGGGGACGAACTGAAGCTTTCTTT.